A selection of T cell receptor beta chains follows, all from one sample in a study of beta chain features in type 1 diabetes. Repertoires were generated with immunoSEQ multiplex PCR, while TCRdb's copy carries only in-frame clones and drops some. Of approximately 260,000 clones listed, roughly a quarter are singletons. Sequenced material: naive CD4+ T cells from blood. The receptors come from a woman aged 25 to 39 with type 1 diabetes. The CDR3 runs from the conserved cysteine through the conserved F or W. A D gene is named only where the DNA matches it firmly. Expanded clones are given a class, and other clones once, few, many or no size at all.

V,size,D,J,DNA,CDR3
TRBV29-1,few,-,TRBJ1-1,TGCAGCGTTTCGAGGGAAGAAGCTTTCTTT,CSVSREEAFF
TRBV5-4,-,TRBD1,TRBJ2-6,TGTGCCAGCAGCTCACCGGGACAGGCCCCATCTGGGGCCAACGTCCTGACTTTC,CASSSPGQAPSGANVLTF
TRBV5-4,-,-,TRBJ1-4,TGTGCCAGCAGCTCCTCCCCGGGGAATGAAAAACTGTTTTTT,CASSSSPGNEKLFF
TRBV20-1,few,-,TRBJ1-1,TGCAGTGCGTCGGGGGACACTGAAGCTTTCTTT,CSASGDTEAFF
TRBV19,-,-,TRBJ2-5,TGTGCCAGTAGTATAGCGGAGACCCAGTACTTC,CASSIAETQYF
TRBV10-3,-,TRBD1,TRBJ1-1,TGTGCCATCAGTGAGTCGGGGGACAGGAACACTGAAGCTTTCTTT,CAISESGDRNTEAFF
TRBV6-6,-,-,TRBJ2-2,TGTGCCAGCAGTTCGGCAGGGCTCGGGGAGCTGTTTTTT,CASSSAGLGELFF
TRBV29-1,-,TRBD1,TRBJ2-5,TGCAGCGGGGGGACAGGGCCTAGGAAGACCCAGTACTTC,CSGGTGPRKTQYF
TRBV20-1,-,TRBD2,TRBJ2-7,TGCAGTGCTTCTAGCGGGGAGCAGTACTTC,CSASSGEQYF
TRBV2,few,TRBD2,TRBJ2-3,TGTGCCAGCCTACTCGCGGGAGTTGCCCTGGATACGCAGTATTTT,CASLLAGVALDTQYF
TRBV5-6,-,-,TRBJ2-5,TGTGCCAGCAGCTTGTACCAGATGGAGACCCAGTACTTC,CASSLYQMETQYF
TRBV19,-,TRBD2,TRBJ2-7,TGTGCCAGTAAGGGTCTAGCGGGAGGAAGCTACGAGCAGTACTTC,CASKGLAGGSYEQYF
TRBV30,-,TRBD2,TRBJ2-3,TGTGCCTGGAGCGCTTCCGGACTAGCGCAACCTAATACGCAGTATTTT,CAWSASGLAQPNTQYF
TRBV5-1,-,-,TRBJ2-6,TGCGCCAGCAGCTCCGCCGCGGACTCGGCCAACGTCCTGACTTTC,CASSSAADSANVLTF
TRBV29-1,few,-,TRBJ2-2,TGCAGCGTTTCCTTCAGGGGGGACACCGGGGAGCTGTTTTTT,CSVSFRGDTGELFF
TRBV30,-,-,TRBJ2-7,TGTGCCTGGAGTCCACCCGACAGTTTCTCCTACGAGCAGTACTTC,CAWSPPDSFSYEQYF
TRBV11-2,-,TRBD2,TRBJ2-1,TGTGCCAGCAGCTTCCTTAGCGGGATTACTACACATGAGCAGTTCTTC,CASSFLSGITTHEQFF
TRBV18,-,TRBD2,TRBJ2-3,TGTGCCAGCTCACCACCGGGACTAGCGCACACAGATACGCAGTATTTT,CASSPPGLAHTDTQYF
TRBV19,few,TRBD2,TRBJ2-1,TGTGCCAGTCAACCGGGACTAGCGCTAACTTACAATGAGCAGTTCTTC,CASQPGLALTYNEQFF
TRBV5-8,few,TRBD1,TRBJ2-6,TGTGCCAGCAGCGACAGGGGAACTGGGGCCAACGTCCTGACTTTC,CASSDRGTGANVLTF
TRBV29-1,few,-,TRBJ1-1,TGCAGCGTTGTGGTGGCAGGGCCGAACACTGAAGCTTTCTTT,CSVVVAGPNTEAFF
TRBV5-4,few,TRBD1,TRBJ1-1,TGTGCCAGCACCAAGGGACAGGTGAACACTGAAGCTTTCTTT,CASTKGQVNTEAFF
TRBV29-1,-,TRBD2,TRBJ2-7,TGCAGCGTCCACGGGACTAGCGGTGACGAGCAGTACTTC,CSVHGTSGDEQYF
TRBV5-1,-,TRBD2,TRBJ2-1,TGCGCCAGCAGGTCCGGGACTAGCTCCAGCTCCTACAATGAGCAGTTCTTC,CASRSGTSSSSYNEQFF
TRBV9,few,TRBD2,TRBJ2-1,TGTGCCAGCAGCGTCCTAGCGGGGGCCTACAATGAGCAGTTCTTC,CASSVLAGAYNEQFF
TRBV4-1,few,TRBD2,TRBJ2-2,TGCGCCAGCAGCCAAGATAGGGCCAGCGGGAGGTCCGGGGAGCTGTTTTTT,CASSQDRASGRSGELFF
TRBV5-4,-,-,TRBJ2-1,TGTGCCAGCAGCTTGGACTCCCTAGCAGCGTACAATGAGCAGTTCTTC,CASSLDSLAAYNEQFF
TRBV28,-,-,TRBJ2-4,TGTGCCAGCAGTTTAGACTCTTCCACCGAAAGGTACTTC,CASSLDSSTERYF
TRBV19,once,-,TRBJ2-1,TGTGCCAGTAGTCGGGTCTACAATGAGCAGTTCTTC,CASSRVYNEQFF
TRBV6-6,few,-,TRBJ2-7,TGTGCCAGCAGTTACTCGTCACAGGGCTTGTGGGAGCAGTACTTC,CASSYSSQGLWEQYF
TRBV6-1,-,-,TRBJ2-1,TGTGCCAGCATCGGTCGTGCGCTTTTGGATGAGCAGTTCTTC,CASIGRALLDEQFF
TRBV28,few,-,TRBJ2-3,TGTGCCAGCAAGGGAGGGGGGACAGATACGCAGTATTTT,CASKGGGTDTQYF
TRBV5-1,few,TRBD2,TRBJ2-1,TGCGCCAGCAGCGGGGGACTAGCGGGAGTATACAATGAGCAGTTCTTC,CASSGGLAGVYNEQFF
TRBV30,-,-,TRBJ2-1,TGTGCCTGGAGTAGGGGCGGGAACAATGAGCAGTTCTTC,CAWSRGGNNEQFF
TRBV4-1,-,-,TRBJ2-3,TGCGCCAGCAGCCAAGAAAAGCGGAAGACAGATACGCAGTATTTT,CASSQEKRKTDTQYF
TRBV29-1,few,-,TRBJ2-5,TGCAGCGTTGATCTGAACAGGCCAGCGGAGACCCAGTACTTC,CSVDLNRPAETQYF
TRBV7-7,-,-,TRBJ2-3,TGTGCTAGCAGCTTAAAAGGGGCCCTCACAGATACGCAGTATTTT,CASSLKGALTDTQYF
TRBV2,-,-,TRBJ2-1,TGTGCCAGCAGGGGACCGGGGGATGAGCAGTTCTTC,CASRGPGDEQFF
TRBV2,-,-,TRBJ1-5,TGTGCCAGCAGCGCAGGACTTTCGGGCAATCAGCCCCAGCATTTT,CASSAGLSGNQPQHF
TRBV5-4,-,TRBD2,TRBJ2-1,TGTGCCAGCAGCTTGGCCCTACATGGCGGGAGGGCCTACAATGAGCAGTTCTTC,CASSLALHGGRAYNEQFF
TRBV6-1,-,-,TRBJ2-1,TGTGCCAGCAGCTTCGGGGGTTCCTCCTACAATGAGCAGTTCTTC,CASSFGGSSYNEQFF
TRBV4-1,few,-,TRBJ1-5,TGCGCCAGCAGCCAAGAGGTTGGCACCAATCAGCCCCAGCATTTT,CASSQEVGTNQPQHF
TRBV7-8,-,TRBD1,TRBJ2-3,TGTGCCAGCAGCAAGGACAGGGGGCCGCTCCCAGATACGCAGTATTTT,CASSKDRGPLPDTQYF
TRBV11-3,-,-,TRBJ1-2,TGTGCCAGCAGCCCCAGGGGAGCTAACTATGGCTACACCTTC,CASSPRGANYGYTF
TRBV5-1,few,-,TRBJ2-6,TGCGCCAGCAGCTTGGAGGCAGGGAACTCTGGGGCCAACGTCCTGACTTTC,CASSLEAGNSGANVLTF
TRBV19,few,-,TRBJ2-7,TGTGCCAGTAGTACCCAGACCTACGAGCAGTACTTC,CASSTQTYEQYF
TRBV7-9,-,TRBD2,TRBJ2-4,TGTGCCAGCAGCTTACTCGCGGGAGAAACAAACATTCAGTACTTC,CASSLLAGETNIQYF
TRBV30,-,TRBD1,TRBJ1-1,TGTGCCTGGAGCATGACAGGGGGGAACACTGAAGCTTTCTTT,CAWSMTGGNTEAFF